The 27 T cell receptor beta chains below all came from one sample that was sequenced in a study of T-cell reconstitution after alpha-beta-depleted transplantation in children. Unique molecular identifiers were incorporated when the TCRbeta library was constructed. TCRdb processed the PCR reads anew with MiXCR; each CDR3 protein has one entry. The repertoire holds about half a million distinct CDR3 sequences, with about 12% as singletons. Sequencing used PBMCs from the stem cell graft donor, obtained from the stem cell graft. Receptor source: a human donor who donated a stem cell graft to a child with combined immunodeficiency.

This clonotype showed up many times. The chain employs TRBV29-1 and TRBJ2-5; no reliable D call. The CDR3 has 11 residues. With 3 bases removed from V and 3 bases from J, the gap between germline ends came to 5 bases. Germline CDR1 and CDR2: SQVTM and ANQGSEA. For the CDR3, the DNA is TGCAGCGTTGAGATCAAAGAGACCCAGTACTTC. Residues: CSVEIKETQYF.

This clonotype was counted at least ten times. This chain connects TRBV12-3 or TRBV12-4 to TRBJ2-1; tentatively, D is TRBD1 or TRBD2 (5 bases each). V was clipped by 3 bases and J by 1 base, with 16 bases between them. The length of the CDR3 is 17 residues. The CDR3 region is CASSFPGPPLSYNEQFF. In DNA form, the CDR3 reads TGTGCCAGCAGTTTTCCGGGACCCCCGTTATCCTACAATGAGCAGTTCTTC.

This clonotype was counted between two and nine times. This sequence joins TRBV28 and TRBJ1-5; D might be TRBD1 (5 bases). V lost 10 bases, J lost 2 bases, and 12 bases lay in between. The germline V gene encodes CDR1 MDHEN and CDR2 SYDVKM. The CDR3 contains 13 residues. CDR3 sequence (DNA): TGTGCCAACCAGGGTCGTGGCAATCAGCCCCAGCATTTT. Translation: CANQGRGNQPQHF. Variable domain in full (rest from reference TRBV28 and TRBJ1-5): DVKVTQSSRYLVKRTGEKVFLECVQDMDHENMFWYRQDPGLGLRLIYFSYDVKMKEKGDIPEGYSVSREKKERFSLILESASTNQTSMYLCANQGRGNQPQHFGDGTRLSIL.

This clonotype was found a few times. CDR3 in amino acids: CASSPVAGDTQYF. The CDR3 DNA sequence: TGTGCCAGCAGTCCGGTAGCGGGAGATACGCAGTATTTT. This rearrangement joins TRBV5-6 to TRBJ2-3, with 7 bases lining up with TRBD2. Unmatched junction bases numbered 5, after V lost 5 bases and J lost 5 bases. The CDR3 spans 13 residues. Germline loops: CDR1 SGHDT, CDR2 YYEEEE.

This clonotype appeared many times. The chain combines TRBV7-9 with TRBJ1-1; 7 bases are a match to TRBD1. After removal of 5 bases from V and 1 base from J, the junction contained 10 bases not matched to a gene. Germline assignment: CDR1 SEHNR and CDR2 FQNEAQ (reference sequence). CDR3 length: 16 amino acids. The CDR3 DNA follows: TGTGCCAGCAGCAGCGGGACAGACCGAACGAACACTGAAGCTTTCTTT. Translating it yields CASSSGTDRTNTEAFF.

The DNA of the CDR3 is TGTGCCAGCAGCGCGAGGGGTAGAGCTAACTATGGCTACACCTTC. As protein: CASSARGRANYGYTF. The chain recombines TRBV9 with TRBJ1-2; D might be TRBD1 (5 bases). V lost 3 bases, J lost 0 bases, and 12 bases lay in between. Germline V CDR1 and CDR2: SGDLS, YYNGEE. The CDR3 contains 15 residues. The complete variable domain, with remaining parts taken from reference TRBV9 and TRBJ1-2, reads DSGVTQTPKHLITATGQRVTLRCSPRSGDLSVYWYQQSLDQGLQFLIQYYNGEERAKGNILERFSAQQFPDLHSELNLSSLELGDSALYFCASSARGRANYGYTFGSGTRLTVV.

This clonotype has just a few counts. For the CDR3, the DNA is TGTGCCAGCAGTTCATCTGTTCCCCCCTACGAGCAGTACTTC. It yields the protein CASSSSVPPYEQYF. This sequence joins TRBV6-2 or TRBV6-3 and TRBJ2-7; D is ambiguous. Germline CDR1 is MNHEY and CDR2 is SVGEGT. Trimming removed 4 bases from V and 2 bases from J, with 12 bases in between. The CDR3 length is 14 residues.

This clonotype was recorded many times. This rearrangement joins TRBV6-2 or TRBV6-3 to TRBJ2-3; weak D call: TRBD1 (5 bases). CDR1 MNHEY and CDR2 SVGEGT come from the germline V gene. V lost 6 bases and J 5 bases, leaving 9 bases between the germline ends. This CDR3 has 12 residues. The CDR3 loop is CASSQQEDTQYF. The DNA for the CDR3 is TGTGCCAGCAGCCAACAGGAAGATACGCAGTATTTT.

The table lists this clonotype with a few counts. The chain couples TRBV5-1 to TRBJ2-2, with D possibly being TRBD2 (5 bases). The V end was cut by 5 bases, the J end by 4 bases, with 15 bases between. The length of the CDR3 is 15 residues. Germline V lookup: CDR1 SGHRS, CDR2 YFSETQ. CDR3 in amino acids: CASSPSSFSTGELFF. The CDR3 bases are TGCGCCAGCAGTCCTTCTAGCTTTAGCACCGGGGAGCTGTTTTTT.

This chain uses TRBV20-1 with TRBJ2-2, with 8 bases matching TRBD1. The CDR3 totals 19 residues. J gave up 3 bases and V 1 base, and 16 bases lay outside the gene matches. Looked up from germline, CDR1 is DFQATT and CDR2 is SNEGSKA (reference sequence). As DNA, the CDR3 is TGCAGTGCTAGAGCATCGAAGACAGGGGCCCCTTGGCACACCGGGGAGCTGTTTTTT. Translated: CSARASKTGAPWHTGELFF.

The V call is TRBV2, the J call TRBJ2-5, with no clear D. This CDR3 spans 11 amino acids. Trimming left V 10 bases short and J 1 base short, with 7 bases between. Germline values: CDR1 SNHLY, CDR2 FYNNEI. The DNA of the CDR3 is TGTGCCACACAGTTCCAAGAGACCCAGTACTTC. Translated, it gives CATQFQETQYF.

This clonotype appeared a few times. This chain uses TRBV6-5 with TRBJ2-5, with TRBD1 identical over 9 bases. Losses at the gene ends were 3 bases for V and 2 bases for J; bases not matched to a gene: 7. Germline assignment: CDR1 MNHEY and CDR2 SVGAGI. The CDR3 consists of 16 residues. CDR3 sequence reads: CASSYWVDRGQETQYF. The CDR3, as DNA: TGTGCCAGCAGTTATTGGGTAGACAGGGGGCAAGAGACCCAGTACTTC.

The genes are TRBV9 and TRBJ2-1; 11 bases align to TRBD2. CDR1 is SGDLS, CDR2 YYNGEE, per germline. This CDR3 is 18 amino acids long. V was pared by 1 base and J by 0 bases, with 6 bases of the junction left unmatched. The CDR3 reads CASSVRDLAGGSYNEQFF. In DNA form, the CDR3 reads TGTGCCAGCAGCGTAAGGGACCTAGCGGGAGGCTCCTACAATGAGCAGTTCTTC.

There are many counts of this clonotype. This rearrangement joins TRBV7-9 to TRBJ2-4; weak D call: TRBD2 (6 bases). CDR1 and CDR2 (germline): SEHNR, FQNEAQ (reference sequence). Trimming took off 2 bases at V and 8 bases at J, with 13 bases between the two ends. The CDR3 extends over 14 amino acids. CDR3 nucleotides: TGTGCCAGCAGCTTAACTAGCCTACTAGACATTCAGTACTTC. Protein product: CASSLTSLLDIQYF.

The rearrangement links TRBV28 to TRBJ1-2; TRBD1 aligns across 11 bases. J was trimmed by 1 base and V by 2 bases; bases with no gene match: 3. Germline V gene lookup returns CDR1 MDHEN and CDR2 SYDVKM. This CDR3 is built from 16 residues. CDR3 loop: CASSLGQGADNYGYTF. CDR3 bases: TGTGCCAGCAGTTTAGGACAGGGGGCGGATAACTATGGCTACACCTTC.

This clonotype was seen a few times. The chain employs TRBV29-1 and TRBJ2-1; 7 bases line up with TRBD1. Per the germline V gene, CDR1 is SQVTM and CDR2 is ANQGSEA. The CDR3 is made up of 12 amino acids. Unmatched junction bases numbered 4, after V lost 4 bases and J lost 7 bases. CDR3 in DNA: TGCAGCGTTGCCCAGGGGGATAATGAGCAGTTCTTC. As protein: CSVAQGDNEQFF.

This clonotype was seen a handful of times. This sequence joins TRBV20-1 and TRBJ2-2, with D hard to call. Germline V CDR1 and CDR2: DFQATT, SNEGSKA (reference sequence). The CDR3 has 12 residues. This CDR3 reads CSPYPSPGELFF. In nucleotides, the CDR3 is TGCAGCCCCTACCCTAGTCCCGGGGAGCTGTTTTTT.

This chain uses TRBV3-1 with TRBJ1-6; 7 bases fit TRBD1. Unmatched junction bases numbered 9, after V lost 1 base and J lost 18 bases. This CDR3 contains 13 residues. The germline V gene has CDR1 LGHDT and CDR2 YNNKEL (reference sequence). This CDR3 is CASSQGTAQGSHF. The DNA of the CDR3 is TGTGCCAGCAGCCAAGGAACCGCACAGGGGTCCCACTTT.

This clonotype was detected ten times or more. V usage is TRBV7-6 and J usage is TRBJ2-7, with D possibly called TRBD1 or TRBD2 (5 bases each). Trimming left V 4 bases short and J 2 bases short, with 9 bases between. Germline V gene lookup returns CDR1 SGHVS and CDR2 FNYEAQ. There are 13 residues in the CDR3. CDR3 loop: CASSWGRAYEQYF. CDR3 DNA sequence: TGTGCCAGCAGCTGGGGACGTGCCTACGAGCAGTACTTC.

This clonotype was seen a handful of times. The rearrangement joins TRBV4-3 to TRBJ2-7; D call uncertain. This CDR3 spans 17 amino acids. V was cut by 0 bases and J by 3 bases, with 18 bases left in between. CDR1 and CDR2 (germline): LGHNA, YSLEER. As DNA, the CDR3 is TGCGCCAGCAGCCAAGAGTTGTATGAGACTGGACGCTACGAGCAGTACTTC. Amino acid sequence: CASSQELYETGRYEQYF.

This clonotype appeared many times. The chain carries TRBV9 and TRBJ2-1, with 8 bases fitting TRBD2. Germline V gene sequence: CDR1 SGDLS, CDR2 YYNGEE. V lost 1 base to trimming and J lost 4 bases; unmatched junction nucleotides: 7. The CDR3 runs to 16 residues. The CDR3 reads CASSVTEVAGYNEQFF. The CDR3, as DNA: TGTGCCAGCAGCGTAACGGAAGTAGCGGGGTACAATGAGCAGTTCTTC.

This clonotype was recorded many times. The chain combines TRBV10-3 with TRBJ2-3, with TRBD1 matching 10 bases. Germline CDR1 reads ENHRY; CDR2 reads SYGVKD. Trimming took 5 bases from V and 3 from J; bases not matched to a gene: 8. The CDR3 spans 16 residues. The CDR3 reads CAISWTGGRRTDTQYF. The CDR3 DNA is TGTGCCATCAGTTGGACAGGGGGACGGAGGACAGATACGCAGTATTTT.

This clonotype was seen ten or more times. The rearrangement uses TRBV6-4 and TRBJ2-3; TRBD1 matches at 7 bases. CDR1 is MRHNA and CDR2 is SNTAGT in the germline V gene. The CDR3 spans 14 residues. V trimming: 6 bases; J trimming: 5 bases; junction bases outside the gene matches: 8. DNA of the CDR3: TGTGCCAGCAGCATCCAGGGGGATAGAGATACGCAGTATTTT. Its translation is CASSIQGDRDTQYF.

The J gene is TRBJ1-5, the V gene TRBV13, with D hard to call. Germline lookup yields CDR1 PRHDT and CDR2 FYEKMQ (reference sequence). V was pared by 5 bases and J by 3 bases, with 20 bases between. The CDR3 has 17 amino acids. This CDR3 is CASSHFLAPESNQPQHF. CDR3 sequence (DNA): TGTGCCAGCAGCCACTTTTTGGCACCCGAATCCAATCAGCCCCAGCATTTT.

This clonotype was observed at least ten times. This sequence joins TRBV7-2 and TRBJ2-1; D ambiguous. V was trimmed by 0 bases and J by 3 bases, leaving 9 bases between them. The germline V gene encodes CDR1 SGHTA and CDR2 FQGNSA. The CDR3 sequence is 15 residues long. In DNA, the CDR3 is TGTGCCAGCAGCTTAGCCGTTAGAGTCTACAATGAGCAGTTCTTC. It specifies CASSLAVRVYNEQFF.

CDR3 loop: CASSARSRRTEAFF. CDR3 DNA sequence: TGTGCCAGCAGCGCTCGATCGCGAAGGACTGAAGCTTTCTTT. This rearrangement joins TRBV7-9 to TRBJ1-1; D unclear. This CDR3 is 14 amino acids long. V was cut by 5 bases and J by 5 bases, with 15 bases left in between. CDR1 SEHNR and CDR2 FQNEAQ come from the germline V gene (reference sequence).

In this sample, this clonotype turned up a few times. The chain has TRBV11-2 and TRBJ2-7; 12 bases match TRBD2. The CDR3 has 16 amino acids. V lost 4 bases and J lost 1; bases outside the gene matches: 5. Germline V gene lookup returns CDR1 SGHAT and CDR2 FQNNGV. CDR3 in DNA: TGTGCCAGCAGCTCCGCGACTAGCGGGAGTTCCTACGAGCAGTACTTC. Residues: CASSSATSGSSYEQYF.